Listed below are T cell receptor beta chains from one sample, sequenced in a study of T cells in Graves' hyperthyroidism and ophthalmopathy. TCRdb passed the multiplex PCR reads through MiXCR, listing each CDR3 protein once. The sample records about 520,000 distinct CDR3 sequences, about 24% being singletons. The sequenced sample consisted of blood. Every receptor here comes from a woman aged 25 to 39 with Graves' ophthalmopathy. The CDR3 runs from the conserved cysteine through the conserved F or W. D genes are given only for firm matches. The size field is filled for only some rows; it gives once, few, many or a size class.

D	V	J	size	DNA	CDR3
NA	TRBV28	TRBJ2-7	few	TGTGCCAGCAGCCCCCCCCCCGGGACACAAGGTAACCGCTACGAGCAGTACTTC	CASSPPPGTQGNRYEQYF
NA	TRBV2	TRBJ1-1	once	TGTGCCAGCAGTGTCAAAGACACTGAAGCTTTCTTT	CASSVKDTEAFF
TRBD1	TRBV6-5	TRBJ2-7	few	TGTGCCAGCATTACGACAGGGGGCTACGAGCAGTACTTC	CASITTGGYEQYF
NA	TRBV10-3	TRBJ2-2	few	TGTGCCATCAGTGAGTCTTGGTCAGTTAACACCGGGGAGCTGTTTTTT	CAISESWSVNTGELFF
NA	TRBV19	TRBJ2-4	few	TGTGCCAGTATAAGACTAGCCAAAAACATTCAGTACTTC	CASIRLAKNIQYF
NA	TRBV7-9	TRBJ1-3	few	TGTGCCAGCAGCCGAAGGACAGCGTCAGGAAACACCATATATTTT	CASSRRTASGNTIYF
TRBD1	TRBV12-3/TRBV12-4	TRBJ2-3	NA	TGTGCCAGCAGTGACAGGGGGCAGGCAGATACGCAGTATTTT	CASSDRGQADTQYF
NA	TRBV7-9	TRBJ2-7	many	TGTGCCAGCAGCTTAGACGGGGCCGCCACCTACGAGCAGTACTTC	CASSLDGAATYEQYF
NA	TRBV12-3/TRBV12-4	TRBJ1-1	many	TGTGCCAGCAAAGCTGGAGGCGTAGTCATGAACACTGAAGCTTTCTTT	CASKAGGVVMNTEAFF
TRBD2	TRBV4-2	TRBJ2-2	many	TGTGCCAGCAGCCAAGAAGGCCTAGCGGGAAACACCGGGGAGCTGTTTTTT	CASSQEGLAGNTGELFF
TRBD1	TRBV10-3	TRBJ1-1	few	TGTGCCACCTCGGGACAGGGTTTGAACACTGAAGCTTTCTTT	CATSGQGLNTEAFF
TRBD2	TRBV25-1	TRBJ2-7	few	TGTGCCAGCAGTGAATTCGGGGGGTCGTCCTACGAGCAGTACTTC	CASSEFGGSSYEQYF
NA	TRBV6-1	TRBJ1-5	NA	TGTGCCAGCAGTGAAAGGTTGGGGAGGTTTCAGAATCAGCCCCAGCATTTT	CASSERLGRFQNQPQHF
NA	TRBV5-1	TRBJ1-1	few	TGCGCCAGCAGCTCGTTGTTACCCCCGAACACTGAAGCTTTCTTT	CASSSLLPPNTEAFF
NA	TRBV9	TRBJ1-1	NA	TGTGCCAGCAGCGTTAGCGTGGGACACACTGAAGCTTTCTTT	CASSVSVGHTEAFF
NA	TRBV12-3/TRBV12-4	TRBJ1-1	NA	TGTGCCAGCAGTCCACGGCTAAACACTGAAGCTTGCTTT	CASSPRLNTEACF
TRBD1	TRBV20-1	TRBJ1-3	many	TGCAGTGCTAGCAGGGGGCTTGGAAACACCATATATTTT	CSASRGLGNTIYF
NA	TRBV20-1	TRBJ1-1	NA	TGCAGTGCTAGGACCGTAGGAACTGAAGCTTTCTTT	CSARTVGTEAFF
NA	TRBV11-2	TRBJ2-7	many	TGTGCCAGCAGCTTACTATCCGGGGGTTACGACGAGCAGTACTTC	CASSLLSGGYDEQYF
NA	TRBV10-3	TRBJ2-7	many	TGTGCCATCAGCCATACAGGGACCCACCACGAGCAGTACTTC	CAISHTGTHHEQYF
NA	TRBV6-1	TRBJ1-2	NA	TGTGCCAGCAGACAACCGACAGTAAACTATGGCTACACCTTC	CASRQPTVNYGYTF
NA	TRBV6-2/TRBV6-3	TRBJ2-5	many	TGTGCCACCACGACAGCTCCAGAGACCCAGTACTTC	CATTTAPETQYF
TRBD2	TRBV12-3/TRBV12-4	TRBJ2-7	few	TGTGCCAGCAGTTTACCTAGCGGTTATGACGAGCAGTACTTC	CASSLPSGYDEQYF
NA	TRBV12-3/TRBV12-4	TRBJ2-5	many	TGTGCCAGCAGTTCAGGACAGCAAGAGACCCAGTACTTC	CASSSGQQETQYF
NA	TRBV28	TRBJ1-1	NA	TGTGCCAGCAGTTTATACCGCGGACGCCCGAACACTGAAGCTTTCTTT	CASSLYRGRPNTEAFF
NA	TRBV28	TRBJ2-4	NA	TGTGCCAGCAGTTCGAGAACGGGCAGGGCTTACATTCAGTACTTC	CASSSRTGRAYIQYF
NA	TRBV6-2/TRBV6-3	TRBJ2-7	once	TGTGCCAGCAGTTCTACAGCTATTACCTACGAGCAGTACTTC	CASSSTAITYEQYF
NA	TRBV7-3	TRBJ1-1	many	TGTGCCAGCAGCTTATTAAACGGGCAGCACACTGAAGCTTTCTTT	CASSLLNGQHTEAFF
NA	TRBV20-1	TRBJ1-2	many	TGCAGTGCTAACGGTGCTACCGAGAAGCACTATGGCTACACCTTC	CSANGATEKHYGYTF
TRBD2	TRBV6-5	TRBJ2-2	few	TGTGCCAGCAGTTACTCCGCGGGGGGTGTTACCGGGGAGCTGTTTTTT	CASSYSAGGVTGELFF
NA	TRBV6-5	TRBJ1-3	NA	TGTGCCAGCAGTTACGGGGGAAGCGCTGGAAACACCATATATTTT	CASSYGGSAGNTIYF
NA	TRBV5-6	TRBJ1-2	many	TGTGCCAGCAGCCCCGGGACTGTCACCTATGGCTACACCTTC	CASSPGTVTYGYTF